These 27 T cell receptor beta chains came from one sample sequenced in a study of shared clonotypes between healthy human individuals. Sequencing was performed with immunoSEQ multiplex PCR; in TCRdb, only in-frame clones are kept and a portion is missing. The data contain approximately 2.3 million clones, approximately 95% of them singletons. Input material: naive CD4+ T cells from PBMCs. Stated subset: CD45RA+ positively selected. The receptors originated from a young man in good health. Some clones in this sample may be carry-over from other donors' samples.

The J gene is TRBJ2-7, the V gene TRBV10-3; D possibly corresponds to TRBD1 (6 bases). V was pared by 8 bases and J by 4 bases, with 9 bases between. The length of the CDR3 is 11 residues. Germline loops: CDR1 ENHRY, CDR2 SYGVKD. The CDR3 here is CAIQGQYEQYF. CDR3 bases: TGTGCCATCCAAGGACAGTACGAGCAGTACTTC.

The chain carries TRBV7-2 and TRBJ2-3, with 7 positions matching TRBD2. Germline CDR1 SGHTA, CDR2 FQGNSA. CDR3 size: 16 residues. V shed 1 base and J 0 bases; nucleotides not matched to a gene: 4. In nucleotides, the CDR3 is TGTGCCAGCAGCTTAGGTGGGAGGGGTAGCACAGATACGCAGTATTTT. This gives the protein CASSLGGRGSTDTQYF.

The chain uses TRBV2 and TRBJ1-1; 8 nucleotides align to TRBD1. Germline loops: CDR1 SNHLY, CDR2 FYNNEI. V lost 4 bases and J lost 1; bases outside the gene matches: 14. The CDR3 sequence is 18 residues long. The CDR3 protein is CASSVSLLWGQENTEAFF. CDR3 coding DNA: TGTGCCAGCAGTGTCTCCCTTTTATGGGGACAGGAGAACACTGAAGCTTTCTTT.

CDR3: CASSPRAGGAGELFF. As DNA, the CDR3 is TGTGCCAGCAGCCCCCGGGCAGGCGGGGCCGGGGAGCTGTTTTTT. The chain uses TRBV9 and TRBJ2-2; D possibly corresponds to TRBD2 (6 bases). Germline V lookup: CDR1 SGDLS, CDR2 YYNGEE. Trimming took 4 bases from V and 6 from J, leaving 16 bases between them. This CDR3 has 15 amino acids.

The rearrangement uses TRBV14 and TRBJ1-2; D is possibly TRBD1 (5 bases). The CDR3 has 14 residues. Trimming took 6 bases from V and 4 from J, leaving 15 bases between them. Germline assignment: CDR1 SGHDN and CDR2 FVKESK. The CDR3 loop is CASRRLRGIYGYTF. The DNA for the CDR3 is TGTGCCAGCAGGCGACTGAGGGGAATCTATGGCTACACCTTC.

CDR3 sequence (DNA): TGTGCCAGCAGTCTTAGGCCCACGGGACAGAGCAAGGACACCATATATTTT. Amino acids: CASSLRPTGQSKDTIYF. J is TRBJ1-3 and V is TRBV28; 7 nucleotides match TRBD1. Germline CDR1 is MDHEN and CDR2 is SYDVKM. The CDR3 totals 17 residues. The V and J ends lost 5 bases and 8 bases, in that order; junction bases with no gene match: 18.

This clone was counted only a few times. The chain couples TRBV29-1 to TRBJ1-1, with a weak D call TRBD1 (5 bases). The CDR3 length is 13 residues. Germline CDR1 and CDR2: SQVTM and ANQGSEA. Trimming left V 5 bases short and J 0 bases short, with 10 bases between. CDR3 DNA sequence: TGCAGCGTTAGTCGGGGCCTGAACACTGAAGCTTTCTTT. Translated: CSVSRGLNTEAFF.

A note on this clone: This sample also contains other DNA sequences that code for the same CDR3. The rearrangement joins TRBV6-6 to TRBJ2-1, with 11 nucleotides matching TRBD1. The CDR3 runs 15 residues. V lost 5 bases, J lost 4 bases, and 4 bases stayed unmatched. Germline loops: CDR1 MNHNY, CDR2 SVGAGI (reference sequence). The CDR3 region has the DNA TGTGCCAGCAGTCCTGGACAGGGGGCGTACAATGAGCAGTTCTTC. It codes for CASSPGQGAYNEQFF.

J is TRBJ2-7 and V is TRBV4-2; 9 positions agree with TRBD1. Germline V gene data show CDR1 as LGHNA and CDR2 as YNFKEQ. Trimming cost V 4 bases and J 4 bases; bases outside gene matches: 23. The CDR3 contains 20 residues. Here the CDR3 reads CASSRREGQGTGGFFYEQYF. DNA for the CDR3: TGTGCCAGCAGCCGCCGCGAAGGACAGGGGACGGGAGGTTTTTTTTACGAGCAGTACTTC.

The chain employs TRBV20-1 and TRBJ2-7, with D unclear. V was shortened by 6 bases and J by 9 bases, with 12 bases between the two germline ends. The CDR3 sequence is 10 residues long. CDR1 and CDR2 (germline): DFQATT, SNEGSKA (reference sequence). The CDR3 bases are TGCAGTGCCCAAAGTAAGGGGCAGTACTTC. Protein product: CSAQSKGQYF.

The chain has TRBV6-5 and TRBJ2-3; the D is unclear. V was cut by 0 bases and J by 8 bases, with 9 bases left in between. The germline V gene has CDR1 MNHEY and CDR2 SVGAGI. The CDR3 has 13 residues. The CDR3 nucleotides read TGTGCCAGCAGTTACTCAGCCGGAATTACGCAGTATTTT. This codes for CASSYSAGITQYF.

J is TRBJ2-7 and V is TRBV18, with a weak D call TRBD1 (6 bases). The CDR3 has 15 amino acids. V lost 4 bases, J lost 2 bases, and 15 bases lay in between. Germline V CDR1 and CDR2: KGHSH, LQKENI. CDR3: CASSRTQGPPYEQYF. CDR3 coding DNA: TGTGCCAGCTCACGAACACAGGGACCTCCCTACGAGCAGTACTTC.

This clone was recorded only once. The chain carries TRBV19 and TRBJ1-5, with D unclear. The CDR3 has 13 amino acids. Trimming shortened V by 7 bases and J by 6 bases, and 13 bases separated the two germline ends. Germline lookup yields CDR1 LNHDA and CDR2 SQIVND (reference sequence). CDR3 amino acids: CASKEDRTQPQHF. The CDR3 coding sequence is TGTGCCAGTAAGGAGGACCGAACTCAGCCCCAGCATTTT.

This clone was detected only once. The rearrangement uses TRBV6-4 and TRBJ1-1; 9 nucleotides agree with TRBD1. V trimming: 5 bases; J trimming: 5 bases; junction bases outside the gene matches: 3. The CDR3 runs to 13 residues. Germline loops: CDR1 MRHNA, CDR2 SNTAGT. The DNA of the CDR3 is TGTGCCAGCAGTACGGACAGGGGAACTGAAGCTTTCTTT. Translating it yields CASSTDRGTEAFF.

CDR3 in amino acids: CASSPALGQYNYGYTF. The CDR3 DNA reads TGCGCCAGCAGCCCCGCCTTGGGACAGTATAACTATGGCTACACCTTC. The chain recombines TRBV5-1 with TRBJ1-2; 7 bases line up with TRBD1. The V and J ends lost 4 bases and 1 base, in that order; junction bases with no gene match: 10. The germline gives CDR1 SGHRS, CDR2 YFSETQ. The CDR3 is 16 amino acids. The whole variable domain, remainder taken from reference TRBV5-1 and TRBJ1-2, is KAGVTQTPRYLIKTRGQQVTLSCSPISGHRSVSWYQQTPGQGLQFLFEYFSETQRNKGNFPGRFSGRQFSNSRSEMNVSTLELGDSALYLCASSPALGQYNYGYTFGSGTRLTVV.

The rearrangement links TRBV19 to TRBJ1-1, with D possibly being TRBD1 (6 bases). Germline values: CDR1 LNHDA, CDR2 SQIVND (reference sequence). Trimming cost V 6 bases and J 1 base, with 15 bases left between them. The CDR3 extends over 15 amino acids. The chain's CDR3 is CASSPIGQKNTEAFF. Written as DNA, the CDR3 is TGTGCCAGTAGCCCCATCGGACAGAAGAACACTGAAGCTTTCTTT.

The rearrangement links TRBV7-2 to TRBJ2-7; D remains ambiguous. CDR1 SGHTA and CDR2 FQGNSA come from the germline V gene. V was trimmed by 1 base and J by 2 bases, leaving 9 bases between them. CDR3 length: 14 amino acids. The CDR3 sequence is CASSLDPGTYEQYF. The CDR3 DNA follows: TGTGCCAGCAGCTTAGACCCAGGAACCTACGAGCAGTACTTC.

The V gene is TRBV2, the J gene TRBJ1-2; TRBD1 is a possible D gene (5 bases). V was trimmed by 6 bases and J by 0 bases, leaving 11 bases between them. This CDR3 spans 14 amino acids. Per germline, CDR1 SNHLY and CDR2 FYNNEI. The CDR3 DNA reads as TGTGCCAGCAGACCCAGGGCCACTAACTATGGCTACACCTTC. It codes for CASRPRATNYGYTF.

J is TRBJ2-7 and V is TRBV30; 9 bases match TRBD1. The ends lost 1 base at V and 4 bases at J; junction bases unmatched: 5. CDR3 length: 14 residues. Germline V gene lookup returns CDR1 GTSNPN and CDR2 SVGIG (reference sequence). CDR3: CAWSEDRGIYEQYF. The DNA for the CDR3 is TGTGCCTGGAGTGAGGACAGGGGCATATACGAGCAGTACTTC.

This chain links TRBV5-1 with TRBJ1-1, with D tentatively TRBD1 (5 bases). Looked up from germline, CDR1 is SGHRS and CDR2 is YFSETQ. The V gene lost 0 bases and the J gene lost 8 bases, with 14 bases spanning the gap. The CDR3 sequence is 14 residues long. The CDR3 DNA is TGCGCCAGCAGCTTGGTCTCCAGAAGGGGAGAAGCTTTCTTT. Amino acids: CASSLVSRRGEAFF.

CDR3 nucleotide sequence: TGTGCCAGCAGTGAAGTCTCCGGCCTCAAAGGGGAGACCCAGTACTTC. Protein sequence: CASSEVSGLKGETQYF. V usage is TRBV25-1 and J usage is TRBJ2-5; D not resolved. CDR1 is MGHDK, CDR2 SYGVNS, per germline. With 2 bases removed from V and 5 bases from J, the gap between germline ends came to 18 bases. The CDR3 sequence is 16 residues long.

The gene calls are TRBV20-1 and TRBJ2-7; 8 bases match TRBD2. This CDR3 spans 11 amino acids. Germline values: CDR1 DFQATT, CDR2 SNEGSKA (reference sequence). J was trimmed by 7 bases and V by 6 bases; bases with no gene match: 5. CDR3 loop: CSAGLVSEQYF. The CDR3, as DNA: TGCAGTGCGGGACTAGTTTCTGAGCAGTACTTC.

The rearrangement joins TRBV11-1 to TRBJ2-7; 7 nucleotides line up with TRBD1. The ends lost 5 bases at V and 3 bases at J; junction bases unmatched: 7. CDR1 and CDR2 from the germline V gene are SGHAT and FQDESV (reference sequence). The CDR3 sequence is 14 residues long. The chain's CDR3 is CASSQDRFYYEQYF. The CDR3 DNA reads TGTGCCAGCAGCCAGGACAGGTTCTACTACGAGCAGTACTTC.

This chain uses TRBV5-6 with TRBJ1-1; perhaps TRBD1 as D (6 bases). Germline V gene sequence: CDR1 SGHDT, CDR2 YYEEEE. Trimming removed 3 bases at V and 1 base at J, with 19 bases between. This CDR3 region has 17 residues. For the CDR3, the DNA is TGTGCCAGCAGCTGGGGGCCCGGGACCCTTAGGAACACTGAAGCTTTCTTT. Translated: CASSWGPGTLRNTEAFF.

The gene calls are TRBV27 and TRBJ2-5, with D unclear. Looked up from germline, CDR1 is MNHEY and CDR2 is SMNVEV (reference sequence). V lost 5 bases and J lost 4, with 17 bases in between. The CDR3 has 15 amino acids. As DNA, the CDR3 is TGTGCCAGCAGTCCCTCCCCAGGTTTGGGAGAGACCCAGTACTTC. Protein product: CASSPSPGLGETQYF.

This clone showed up just a few times. V usage is TRBV7-2 and J usage is TRBJ1-2; D not resolved. Germline V gene lookup returns CDR1 SGHTA and CDR2 FQGNSA. The CDR3 is made up of 14 amino acids. The V end was cut by 4 bases, the J end by 3 bases, with 12 bases between. The CDR3 loop reads CASSSQSADYGYTF. The CDR3 coding sequence is TGTGCCAGCAGCTCTCAATCAGCCGACTATGGCTACACCTTC.

This chain uses TRBV6-1 with TRBJ2-7, with 10 bases aligning to TRBD2. Trimming cost V 1 base and J 4 bases; bases outside gene matches: 4. This CDR3 is 15 amino acids long. Germline V gene lookup returns CDR1 MNHNS and CDR2 SASEGT. The CDR3 here is CASSEGASGGYEQYF. The CDR3 region has the DNA TGTGCCAGCAGTGAAGGGGCTAGCGGGGGATACGAGCAGTACTTC.